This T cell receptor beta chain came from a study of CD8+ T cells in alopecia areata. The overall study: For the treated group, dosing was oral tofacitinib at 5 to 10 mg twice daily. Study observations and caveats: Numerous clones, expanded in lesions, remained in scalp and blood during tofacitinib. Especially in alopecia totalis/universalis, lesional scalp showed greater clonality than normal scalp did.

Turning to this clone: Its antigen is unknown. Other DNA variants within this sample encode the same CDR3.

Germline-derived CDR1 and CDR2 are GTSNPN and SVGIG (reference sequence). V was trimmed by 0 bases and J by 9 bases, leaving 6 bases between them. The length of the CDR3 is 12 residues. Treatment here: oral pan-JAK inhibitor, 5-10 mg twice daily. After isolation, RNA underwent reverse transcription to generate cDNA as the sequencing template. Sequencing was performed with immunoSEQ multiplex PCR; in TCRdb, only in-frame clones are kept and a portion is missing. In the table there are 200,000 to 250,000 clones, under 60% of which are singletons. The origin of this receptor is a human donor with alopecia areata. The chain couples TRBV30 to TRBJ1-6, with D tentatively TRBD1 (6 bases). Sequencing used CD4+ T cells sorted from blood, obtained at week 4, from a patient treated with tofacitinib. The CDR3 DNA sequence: TGTGCCTGGAGTGTACAGGGTTCACCCCTCCACTTT. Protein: CAWSVQGSPLHF.